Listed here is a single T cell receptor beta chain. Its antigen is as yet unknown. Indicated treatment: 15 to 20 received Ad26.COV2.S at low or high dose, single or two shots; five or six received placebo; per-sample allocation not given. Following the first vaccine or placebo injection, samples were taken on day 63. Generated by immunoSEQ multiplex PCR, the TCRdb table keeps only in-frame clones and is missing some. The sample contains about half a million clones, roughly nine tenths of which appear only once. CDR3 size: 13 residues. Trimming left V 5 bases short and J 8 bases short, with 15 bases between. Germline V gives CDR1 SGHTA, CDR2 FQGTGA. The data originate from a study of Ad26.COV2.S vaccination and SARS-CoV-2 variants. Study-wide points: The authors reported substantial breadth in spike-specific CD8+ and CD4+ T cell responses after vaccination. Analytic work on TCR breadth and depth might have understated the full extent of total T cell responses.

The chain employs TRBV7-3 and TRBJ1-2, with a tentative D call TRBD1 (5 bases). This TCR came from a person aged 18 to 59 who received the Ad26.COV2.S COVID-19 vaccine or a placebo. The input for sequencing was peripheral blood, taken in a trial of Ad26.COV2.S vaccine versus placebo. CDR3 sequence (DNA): TGTGCCAGCAGCCAGGCCGGGACGGGCGGCTACACCTTC. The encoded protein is CASSQAGTGGYTF.